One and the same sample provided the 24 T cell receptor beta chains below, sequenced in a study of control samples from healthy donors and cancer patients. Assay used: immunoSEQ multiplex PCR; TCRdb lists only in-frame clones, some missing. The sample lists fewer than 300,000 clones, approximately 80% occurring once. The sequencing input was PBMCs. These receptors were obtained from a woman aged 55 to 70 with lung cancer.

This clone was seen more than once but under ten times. DNA of the CDR3: TGTGCCAGCAGGTTGGGGACAGGAAGCACAGATACGCAGTATTTT. Protein: CASRLGTGSTDTQYF. The chain recombines TRBV7-9 with TRBJ2-3, with 8 bases that match TRBD1. The V and J ends lost 6 bases and 0 bases, in that order; junction bases with no gene match: 5. The CDR3 length is 15 residues. The germline CDR1 and CDR2 sequences are SEHNR and FQNEAQ (reference sequence).

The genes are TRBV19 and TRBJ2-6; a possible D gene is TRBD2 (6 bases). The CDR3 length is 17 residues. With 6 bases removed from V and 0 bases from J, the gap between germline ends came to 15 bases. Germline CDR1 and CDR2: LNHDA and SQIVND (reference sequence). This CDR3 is CASSGRERSSGANVLTF. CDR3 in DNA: TGTGCCAGTAGCGGGAGAGAAAGGAGCTCTGGGGCCAACGTCCTGACTTTC.

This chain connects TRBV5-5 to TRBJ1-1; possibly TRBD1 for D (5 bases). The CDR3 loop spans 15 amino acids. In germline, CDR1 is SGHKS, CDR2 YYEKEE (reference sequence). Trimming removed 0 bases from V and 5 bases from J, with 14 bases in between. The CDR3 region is CASSLAGGGGTEAFF. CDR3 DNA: TGTGCCAGCAGCTTGGCGGGGGGAGGAGGGACTGAAGCTTTCTTT.

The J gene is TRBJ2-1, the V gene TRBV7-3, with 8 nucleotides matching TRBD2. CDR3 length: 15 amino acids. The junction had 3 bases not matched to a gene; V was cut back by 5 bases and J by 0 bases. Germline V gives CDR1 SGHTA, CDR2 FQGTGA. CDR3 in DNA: TGTGCCAGCAGCCCGGCGGGGGGCTCCTACAATGAGCAGTTCTTC. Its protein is CASSPAGGSYNEQFF.

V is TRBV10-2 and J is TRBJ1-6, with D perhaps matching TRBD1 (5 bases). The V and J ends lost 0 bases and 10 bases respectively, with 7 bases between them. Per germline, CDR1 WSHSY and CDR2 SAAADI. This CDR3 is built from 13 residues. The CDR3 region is CASSESRDSPLHF. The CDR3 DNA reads TGCGCCAGCAGTGAGTCCCGGGACTCACCCCTCCACTTT.

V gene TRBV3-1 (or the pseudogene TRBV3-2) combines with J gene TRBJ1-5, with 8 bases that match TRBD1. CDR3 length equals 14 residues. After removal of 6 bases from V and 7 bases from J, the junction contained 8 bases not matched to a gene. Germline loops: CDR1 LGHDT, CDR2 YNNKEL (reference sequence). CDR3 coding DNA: TGTGCCAGCAGTCCTACAGGGGGGAGACAGCCCCAGCATTTT. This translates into CASSPTGGRQPQHF.

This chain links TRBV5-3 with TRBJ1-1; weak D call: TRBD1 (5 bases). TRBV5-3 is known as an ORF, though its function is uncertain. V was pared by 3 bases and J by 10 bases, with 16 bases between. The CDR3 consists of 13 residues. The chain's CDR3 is CARSYFRVQGAFF. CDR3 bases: TGTGCCAGAAGCTACTTCAGGGTTCAGGGAGCTTTCTTT.

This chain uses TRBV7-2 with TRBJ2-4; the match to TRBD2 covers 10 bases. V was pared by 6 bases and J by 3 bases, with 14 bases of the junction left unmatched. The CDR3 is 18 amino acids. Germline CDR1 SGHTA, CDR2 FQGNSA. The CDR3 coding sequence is TGTGCCAGCAGACGAAACCCCGTCAGCGGGAGGGTCAAAAACATTCAGTACTTC. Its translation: CASRRNPVSGRVKNIQYF.

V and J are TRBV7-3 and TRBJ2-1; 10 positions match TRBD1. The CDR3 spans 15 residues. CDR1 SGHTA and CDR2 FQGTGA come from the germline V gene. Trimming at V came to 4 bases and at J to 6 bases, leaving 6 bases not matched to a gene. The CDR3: CASSSGQGLGNEQFF. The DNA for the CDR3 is TGTGCCAGCAGCTCGGGACAGGGGTTAGGCAATGAGCAGTTCTTC.

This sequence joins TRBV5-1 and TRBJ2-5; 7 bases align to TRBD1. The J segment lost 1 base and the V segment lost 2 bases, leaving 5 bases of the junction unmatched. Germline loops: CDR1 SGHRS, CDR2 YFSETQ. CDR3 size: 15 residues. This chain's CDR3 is CASSLQGMSQETQYF. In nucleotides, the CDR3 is TGCGCCAGCAGCTTACAGGGGATGAGCCAAGAGACCCAGTACTTC. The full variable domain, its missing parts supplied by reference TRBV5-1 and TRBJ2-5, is KAGVTQTPRYLIKTRGQQVTLSCSPISGHRSVSWYQQTPGQGLQFLFEYFSETQRNKGNFPGRFSGRQFSNSRSEMNVSTLELGDSALYLCASSLQGMSQETQYFGPGTRLLVL.

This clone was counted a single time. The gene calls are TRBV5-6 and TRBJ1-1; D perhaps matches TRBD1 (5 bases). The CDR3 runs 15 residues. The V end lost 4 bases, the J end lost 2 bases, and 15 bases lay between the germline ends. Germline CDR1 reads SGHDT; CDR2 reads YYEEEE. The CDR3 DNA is TGTGCCAGCAGCCCAGACCGGGGGATTAACACTGAAGCTTTCTTT. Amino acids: CASSPDRGINTEAFF. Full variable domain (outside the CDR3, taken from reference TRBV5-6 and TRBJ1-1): DAGVTQSPTHLIKTRGQQVTLRCSPKSGHDTVSWYQQALGQGPQFIFQYYEEEERQRGNFPDRFSGHQFPNYSSELNVNALLLGDSALYLCASSPDRGINTEAFFGQGTRLTVV.

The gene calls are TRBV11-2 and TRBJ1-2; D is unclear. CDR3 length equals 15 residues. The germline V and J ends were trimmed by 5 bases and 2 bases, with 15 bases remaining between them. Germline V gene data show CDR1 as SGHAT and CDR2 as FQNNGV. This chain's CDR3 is CASSPLTGPNYGYTF. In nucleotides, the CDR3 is TGTGCCAGCAGCCCCCTCACCGGGCCGAACTATGGCTACACCTTC.

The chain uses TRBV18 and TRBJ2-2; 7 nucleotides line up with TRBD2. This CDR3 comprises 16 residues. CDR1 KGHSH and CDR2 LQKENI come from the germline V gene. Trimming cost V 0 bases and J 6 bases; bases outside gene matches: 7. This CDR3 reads CASSPPSTGRAGELFF. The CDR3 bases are TGTGCCAGCTCACCACCGTCTACGGGGAGGGCCGGGGAGCTGTTTTTT.

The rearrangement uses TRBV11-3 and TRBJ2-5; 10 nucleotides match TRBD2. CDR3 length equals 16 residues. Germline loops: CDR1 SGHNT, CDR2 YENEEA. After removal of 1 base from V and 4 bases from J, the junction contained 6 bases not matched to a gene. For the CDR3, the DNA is TGTGCCAGCAGCTTAGCCCCTAGCGGGGGAGCAGAGACCCAGTACTTC. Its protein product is CASSLAPSGGAETQYF.

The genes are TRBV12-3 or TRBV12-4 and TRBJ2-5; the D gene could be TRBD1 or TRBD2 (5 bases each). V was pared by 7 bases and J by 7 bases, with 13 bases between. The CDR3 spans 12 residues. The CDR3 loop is CASTLSGGTQYF. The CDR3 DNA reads TGTGCCAGCACCTTGTCTGGGGGGACCCAGTACTTC.

Written as DNA, the CDR3 is TGTGCCTGGAGTCAGGTGGCAGCCAATGAGCAGTTCTTC. Amino acids: CAWSQVAANEQFF. J is TRBJ2-1 and V is TRBV30, with D unclear. The CDR3 spans 13 residues. Trimming removed 2 bases from V and 6 bases from J, with 11 bases in between. Germline V gene sequence: CDR1 GTSNPN, CDR2 SVGIG (reference sequence).

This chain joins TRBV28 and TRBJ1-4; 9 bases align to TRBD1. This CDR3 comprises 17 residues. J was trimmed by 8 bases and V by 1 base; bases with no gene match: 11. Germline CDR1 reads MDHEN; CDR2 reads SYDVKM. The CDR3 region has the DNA TGTGCCAGCAGTTTATCCGTTGGGGGACAGGGTGAGGAAAAACTGTTTTTT. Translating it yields CASSLSVGGQGEEKLFF.

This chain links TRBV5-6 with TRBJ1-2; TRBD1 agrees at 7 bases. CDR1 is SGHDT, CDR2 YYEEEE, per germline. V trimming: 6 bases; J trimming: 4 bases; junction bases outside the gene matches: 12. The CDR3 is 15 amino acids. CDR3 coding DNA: TGTGCCAGCACTCCCCGACTGACAGGGATCTATGGCTACACCTTC. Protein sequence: CASTPRLTGIYGYTF.

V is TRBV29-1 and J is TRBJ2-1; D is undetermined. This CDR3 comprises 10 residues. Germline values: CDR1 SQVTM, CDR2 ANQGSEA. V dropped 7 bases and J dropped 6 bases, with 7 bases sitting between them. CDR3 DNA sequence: TGCAGCGGTTCGGTCAATGAGCAGTTCTTC. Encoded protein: CSGSVNEQFF.

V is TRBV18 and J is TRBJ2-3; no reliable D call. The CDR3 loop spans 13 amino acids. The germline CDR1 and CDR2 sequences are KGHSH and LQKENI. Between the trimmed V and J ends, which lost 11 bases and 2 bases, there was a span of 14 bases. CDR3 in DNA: TGTGCCTCAAAGCGAGATTCCACAGATACGCAGTATTTT. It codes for CASKRDSTDTQYF.

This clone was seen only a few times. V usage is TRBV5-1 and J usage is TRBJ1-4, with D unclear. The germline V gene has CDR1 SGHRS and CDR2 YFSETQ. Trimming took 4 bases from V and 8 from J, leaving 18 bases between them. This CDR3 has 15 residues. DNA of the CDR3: TGCGCCAGCAGCCAAATAGGACCCGGCCAGGAAAAACTGTTTTTT. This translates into CASSQIGPGQEKLFF.

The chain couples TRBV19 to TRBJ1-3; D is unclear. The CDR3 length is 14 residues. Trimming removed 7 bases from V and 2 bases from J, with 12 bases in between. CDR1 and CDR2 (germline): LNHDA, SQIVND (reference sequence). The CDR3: CASNQAVTGNTIYF. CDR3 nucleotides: TGTGCCAGTAATCAGGCGGTCACTGGAAACACCATATATTTT.

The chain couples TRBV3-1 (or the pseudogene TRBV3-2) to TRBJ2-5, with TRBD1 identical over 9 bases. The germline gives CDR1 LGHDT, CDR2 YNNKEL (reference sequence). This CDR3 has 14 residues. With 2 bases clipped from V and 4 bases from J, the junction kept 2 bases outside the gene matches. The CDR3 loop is CASSQRQGGETQYF. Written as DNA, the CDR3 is TGTGCCAGCAGCCAACGACAGGGGGGAGAGACCCAGTACTTC.

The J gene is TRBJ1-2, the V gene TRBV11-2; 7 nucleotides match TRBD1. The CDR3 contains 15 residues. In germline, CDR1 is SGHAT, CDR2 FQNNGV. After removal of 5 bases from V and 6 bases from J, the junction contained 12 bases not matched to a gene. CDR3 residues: CASSPYQTGLDGYTF. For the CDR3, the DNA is TGTGCCAGCAGCCCCTACCAGACAGGGTTAGATGGCTACACCTTC.